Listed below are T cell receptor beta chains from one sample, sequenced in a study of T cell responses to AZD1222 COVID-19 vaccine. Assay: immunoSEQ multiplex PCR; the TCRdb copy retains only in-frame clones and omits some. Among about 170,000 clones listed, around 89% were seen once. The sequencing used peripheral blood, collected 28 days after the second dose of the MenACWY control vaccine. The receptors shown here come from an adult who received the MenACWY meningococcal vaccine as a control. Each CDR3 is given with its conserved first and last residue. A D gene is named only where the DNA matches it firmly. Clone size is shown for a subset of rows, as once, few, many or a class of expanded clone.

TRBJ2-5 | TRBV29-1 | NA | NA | TGCAGCGTGCCTGAGGGGGGAGGTAGGGAGACCCAGTACTTC | CSVPEGGGRETQYF
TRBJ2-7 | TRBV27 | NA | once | TGTGCCAGCAGTTCCCCCGGGACGGGACAACGCGAGCAGTACTTC | CASSSPGTGQREQYF
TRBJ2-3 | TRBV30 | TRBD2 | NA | TGTGCCTGGCAGCGGGATCTAGATACGCAGTATTTT | CAWQRDLDTQYF
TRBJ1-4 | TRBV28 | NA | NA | TGTGCCAGCAGTTGGGGGTTTCATGGAGATCGAAGGAGAAAACTGTTTTTT | CASSWGFHGDRRRKLFF
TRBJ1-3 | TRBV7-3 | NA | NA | TGTGCCAGCAGCTCCCCTGACAACTCCAACACCATATATTTT | CASSSPDNSNTIYF
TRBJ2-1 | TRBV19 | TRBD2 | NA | TGTGCCAGTAGTAAGACCGGGACTAGGTTGGATGAGCAGTTCTTC | CASSKTGTRLDEQFF
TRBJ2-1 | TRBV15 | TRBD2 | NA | TGTGCCACCAGCATGCGGGAGGGCCGGTTTCTAGGCAATGAGCAGTTCTTC | CATSMREGRFLGNEQFF
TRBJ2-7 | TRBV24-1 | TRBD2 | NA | TGTGCCACCAGTGATGCAGGGAGGGGCGACAACTACGAGCAGTACTTC | CATSDAGRGDNYEQYF
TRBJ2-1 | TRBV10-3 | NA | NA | TGTGCCATCTCCCCCGAAGCAGGGGAATTGGGAAATGAGCAGTTCTTC | CAISPEAGELGNEQFF
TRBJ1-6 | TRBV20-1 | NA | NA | TGCAGTGCTAGTAAGGGACAAAACTCACCCCTCCACTTT | CSASKGQNSPLHF
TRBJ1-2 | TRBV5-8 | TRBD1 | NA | TGTGCCAGCAGCGGGGACAGGGGGCTGACCTCGAGCTACACCTTC | CASSGDRGLTSSYTF
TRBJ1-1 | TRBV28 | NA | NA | TGTGCCAGCAGTTTGGTGGACACTGAAGCTTTCTTT | CASSLVDTEAFF
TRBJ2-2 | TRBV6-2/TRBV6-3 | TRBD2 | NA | TGTGCCAGCAGTCTGACTAGCGGGAGGCCGAACACCGGGGAGCTGTTTTTT | CASSLTSGRPNTGELFF
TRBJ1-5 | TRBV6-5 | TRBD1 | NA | TGTGCCAGCAGTAATAACCAGGGGGGAAGTCAGCCCCAGCATTTT | CASSNNQGGSQPQHF
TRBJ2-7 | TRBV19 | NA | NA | TGTGCCAGTAGTATCCAGGGAAAGGACGAGCAGTACTTC | CASSIQGKDEQYF
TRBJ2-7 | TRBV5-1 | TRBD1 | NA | TGCGCCAGCAGCTTGGGACAGGGGTTCTACGAGCAGTACTTC | CASSLGQGFYEQYF
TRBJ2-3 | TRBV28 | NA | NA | TGTGCCAGCAGCCCCCTAGTGCGCGATACGCAGTATTTT | CASSPLVRDTQYF
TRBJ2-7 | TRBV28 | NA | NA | TGTGCCAGCAGTTTATCGACAGCCGCCTACGAGCAGTACTTC | CASSLSTAAYEQYF
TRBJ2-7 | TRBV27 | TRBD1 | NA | TGTGCCAGCAGTCCTCCAGGGGGTCGCGAGCAGTACTTC | CASSPPGGREQYF
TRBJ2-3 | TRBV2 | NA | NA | TGTGCCAGCAGTGAGGTAGCGGTCACAGATACGCAGTATTTT | CASSEVAVTDTQYF
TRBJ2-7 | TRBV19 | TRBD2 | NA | TGTGCCACCCGCTCAAGCGGGAGGGCCCACGAGCAGTACTTC | CATRSSGRAHEQYF